Each of the 10 T cell receptor beta chains below was sequenced from the same sample in a study of shared clonotypes between healthy human individuals. The protocol was immunoSEQ multiplex PCR, while the TCRdb copy is restricted to in-frame clones and leaves out a portion. The sample consists of about 700,000 clones, approximately 74% of them appearing once. The specimen was memory CD4+ T cells sorted from blood. Subset indicated: CD45RA-negative fraction. These receptor sequences come from a woman under 40 in good health.

The J gene is TRBJ2-1, the V gene TRBV19, with 9 bases identical to TRBD2. This CDR3 has 12 residues. CDR1 and CDR2 from the germline V gene are LNHDA and SQIVND (reference sequence). V lost 6 bases, J lost 15 bases, and 9 bases stayed unmatched. CDR3 loop: CASSPPGTSLFF. DNA of the CDR3: TGTGCCAGTAGCCCGCCGGGGACTAGCCTGTTCTTC.

The CDR3 DNA follows: TGCGCCAGCAGCTTGGATGGACTGGAGGAGACCCAGTACTTC. Residues: CASSLDGLEETQYF. The chain joins TRBV5-1 to TRBJ2-5; perhaps TRBD2 as D (5 bases). Germline assignment: CDR1 SGHRS and CDR2 YFSETQ. The CDR3 consists of 14 residues. Deletions cut 0 bases from V and 5 bases from J, with 11 bases between.

CDR3 in amino acids: CASSFHLWGETFF. The CDR3 DNA is TGTGCCAGCAGTTTTCACCTTTGGGGGGAGACTTTCTTT. The genes are TRBV28 and TRBJ1-1, with D possibly matching TRBD1 (5 bases). The CDR3 sequence is 13 residues long. V was pared by 3 bases and J by 12 bases, with 17 bases between. Germline V CDR1 and CDR2: MDHEN, SYDVKM.

V and J are TRBV2 and TRBJ1-1, with TRBD1 as a possible D gene (5 bases). The CDR3 is made up of 15 amino acids. V was trimmed by 2 bases and J by 3 bases, leaving 13 bases between them. CDR1 is SNHLY, CDR2 FYNNEI, per germline. CDR3 DNA sequence: TGTGCCAGCAGTGAACAGGGATTGGCGGACACTGAAGCTTTCTTT. Translating it yields CASSEQGLADTEAFF.

This clone occurred a few times. The chain joins TRBV19 to TRBJ2-7, with a possible D match to TRBD1 (6 bases). The CDR3 covers 15 residues. V dropped 5 bases and J dropped 0 bases, with 14 bases sitting between them. Germline V gene sequence: CDR1 LNHDA, CDR2 SQIVND (reference sequence). The CDR3 DNA follows: TGTGCCAGTAGTCTCGGGTCCAGGGGCTCCTACGAGCAGTACTTC. Translated: CASSLGSRGSYEQYF.

The gene calls are TRBV6-1 and TRBJ2-5, with 9 bases identical to TRBD2. Germline V gene sequence: CDR1 MNHNS, CDR2 SASEGT. V shed 4 bases, J shed 5 bases, and the junction held 20 bases outside the gene matches. This CDR3 has 19 amino acids. The CDR3 DNA reads as TGTGCCAGCAGTGGGGGTAGGGTAGCGGGAGAGAAAGGCGGGGAGACCCAGTACTTC. This sequence encodes CASSGGRVAGEKGGETQYF.

The V and J genes are TRBV12-5 and TRBJ2-5, with D possibly TRBD2 on 5 matching bases. Trimming removed 5 bases at V and 7 bases at J, with 14 bases between. The germline V gene has CDR1 LGHNT and CDR2 FRNRAP. This CDR3 region has 13 residues. The CDR3 reads CASGPGVDRTQYF. For the CDR3, the DNA is TGTGCTAGTGGTCCCGGGGTGGATCGGACCCAGTACTTC.

This clone was recorded once. The chain employs TRBV5-1 and TRBJ2-1; TRBD2 agrees at 16 bases. The CDR3 consists of 17 residues. The germline V gene has CDR1 SGHRS and CDR2 YFSETQ. V lost 8 bases and J lost 7; bases outside the gene matches: 12. This chain's CDR3 is CARPGLAGGGGKNEQFF. CDR3 coding DNA: TGCGCCAGGCCGGGACTAGCGGGAGGGGGCGGCAAAAATGAGCAGTTCTTC.

Details on this clone: Other DNA sequences from this sample encode an identical CDR3 as well. This sequence joins TRBV7-2 and TRBJ1-3; the D gene is possibly TRBD1 (5 bases). The CDR3 consists of 14 residues. V was clipped by 4 bases and J by 1 base, with 8 bases between them. CDR1 SGHTA and CDR2 FQGNSA come from the germline V gene. The CDR3 loop reads CASSSWGSGNTIYF. The CDR3 DNA follows: TGTGCCAGCAGCTCCTGGGGGTCTGGAAACACCATATATTTT.

As regards this clone: Other DNA sequences in the sample encode the same CDR3. This chain joins TRBV4-2 and TRBJ2-7, with a possible D match to TRBD2 (5 bases). There are 14 residues in the CDR3. Looked up from germline, CDR1 is LGHNA and CDR2 is YNFKEQ. The V end lost 3 bases, the J end lost 0 bases, and 9 bases lay between the germline ends. The CDR3 DNA reads as TGTGCCAGCAGCCAGCCGGGAACCTCCTACGAGCAGTACTTC. Amino acid sequence: CASSQPGTSYEQYF.